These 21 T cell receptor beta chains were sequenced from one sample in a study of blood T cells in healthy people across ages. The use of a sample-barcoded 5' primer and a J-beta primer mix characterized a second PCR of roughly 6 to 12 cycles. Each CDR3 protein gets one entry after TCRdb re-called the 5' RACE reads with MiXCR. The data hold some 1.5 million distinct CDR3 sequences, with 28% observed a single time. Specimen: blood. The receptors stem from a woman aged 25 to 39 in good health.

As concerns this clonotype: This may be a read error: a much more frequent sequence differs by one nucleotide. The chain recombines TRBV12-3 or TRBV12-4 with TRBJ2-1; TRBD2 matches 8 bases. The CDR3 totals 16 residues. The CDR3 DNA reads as TGTGCCAGCAGCTCCCCCGAAAAGCGGGGGCTCAATAAGCAGTTCTTC. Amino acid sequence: CASSSPEKRGLNKQFF.

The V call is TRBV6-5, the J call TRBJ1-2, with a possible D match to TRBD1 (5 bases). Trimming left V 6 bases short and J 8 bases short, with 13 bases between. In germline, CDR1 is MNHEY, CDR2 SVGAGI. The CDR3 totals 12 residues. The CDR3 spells CASRTGDGGYTF. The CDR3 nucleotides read TGTGCCAGCAGAACGGGGGACGGAGGCTACACCTTC.

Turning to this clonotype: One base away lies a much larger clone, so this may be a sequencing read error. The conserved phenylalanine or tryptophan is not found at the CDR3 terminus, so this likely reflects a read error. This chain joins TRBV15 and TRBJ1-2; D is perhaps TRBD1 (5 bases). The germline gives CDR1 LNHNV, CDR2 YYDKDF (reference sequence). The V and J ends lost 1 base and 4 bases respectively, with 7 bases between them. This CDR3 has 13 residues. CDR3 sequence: CATSRGDSYGYTV. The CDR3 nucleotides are TGTGCCACCAGCAGAGGCGACAGCTATGGCTACACCGTC.

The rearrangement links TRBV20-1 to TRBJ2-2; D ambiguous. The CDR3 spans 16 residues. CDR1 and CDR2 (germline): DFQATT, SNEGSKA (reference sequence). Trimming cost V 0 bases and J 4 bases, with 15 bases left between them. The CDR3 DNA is TGCAGTGCTAGAGATAGACTGAGAATGTCCACCGGGGAGCTGTTTTTT. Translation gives CSARDRLRMSTGELFF.

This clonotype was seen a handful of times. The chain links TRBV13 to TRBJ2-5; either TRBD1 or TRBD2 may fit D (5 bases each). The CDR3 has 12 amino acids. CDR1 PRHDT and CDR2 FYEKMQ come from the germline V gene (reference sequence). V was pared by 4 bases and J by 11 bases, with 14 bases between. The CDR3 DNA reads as TGTGCCAGCAGCTCTCTCCTGGGGGAGCAGTACTTC. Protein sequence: CASSSLLGEQYF.

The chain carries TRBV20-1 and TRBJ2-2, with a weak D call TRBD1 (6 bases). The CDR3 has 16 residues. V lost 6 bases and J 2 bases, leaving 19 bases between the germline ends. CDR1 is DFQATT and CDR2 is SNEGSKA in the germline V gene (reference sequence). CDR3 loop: CSAPPQGRPNTGELFF. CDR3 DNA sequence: TGCAGTGCCCCACCACAGGGCCGGCCTAACACCGGGGAGCTGTTTTTT.

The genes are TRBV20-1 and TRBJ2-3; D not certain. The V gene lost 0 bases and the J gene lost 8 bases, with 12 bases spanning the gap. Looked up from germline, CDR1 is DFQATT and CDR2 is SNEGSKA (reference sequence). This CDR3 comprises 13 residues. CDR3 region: CSARDMGAGTQYF. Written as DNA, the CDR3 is TGCAGTGCTAGAGATATGGGTGCCGGTACGCAGTATTTT.

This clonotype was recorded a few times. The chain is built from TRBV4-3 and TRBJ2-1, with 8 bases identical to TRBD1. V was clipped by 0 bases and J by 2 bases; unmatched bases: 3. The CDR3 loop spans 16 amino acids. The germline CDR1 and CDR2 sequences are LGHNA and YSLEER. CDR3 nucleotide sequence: TGCGCCAGCAGCCAAGATGTACAGGGGGCCTACAATGAGCAGTTCTTC. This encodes CASSQDVQGAYNEQFF.

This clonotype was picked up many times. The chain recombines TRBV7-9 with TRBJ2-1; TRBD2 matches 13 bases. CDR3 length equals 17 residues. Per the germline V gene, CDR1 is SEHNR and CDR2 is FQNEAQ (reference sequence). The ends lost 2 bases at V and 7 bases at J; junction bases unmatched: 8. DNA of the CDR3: TGTGCCAGCAGCTTATATAGCGGACTAGCGGGAGTAAATGAGCAGTTCTTC. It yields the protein CASSLYSGLAGVNEQFF.

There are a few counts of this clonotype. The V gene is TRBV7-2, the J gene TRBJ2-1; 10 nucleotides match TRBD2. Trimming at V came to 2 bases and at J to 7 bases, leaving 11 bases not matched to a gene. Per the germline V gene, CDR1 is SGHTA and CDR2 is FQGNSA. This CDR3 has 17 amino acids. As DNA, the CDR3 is TGTGCCAGCAGCTTAAGGGGACTAGCGAGAGATGTGAATGAGCAGTTCTTC. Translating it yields CASSLRGLARDVNEQFF.

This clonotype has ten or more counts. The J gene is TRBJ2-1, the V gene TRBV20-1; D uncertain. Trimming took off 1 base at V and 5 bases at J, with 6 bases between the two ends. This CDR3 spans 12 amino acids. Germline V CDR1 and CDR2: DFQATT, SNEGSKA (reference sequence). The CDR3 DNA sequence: TGCAGTGCTAGAGTTGGTGACAATGAGCAGTTCTTC. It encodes CSARVGDNEQFF.

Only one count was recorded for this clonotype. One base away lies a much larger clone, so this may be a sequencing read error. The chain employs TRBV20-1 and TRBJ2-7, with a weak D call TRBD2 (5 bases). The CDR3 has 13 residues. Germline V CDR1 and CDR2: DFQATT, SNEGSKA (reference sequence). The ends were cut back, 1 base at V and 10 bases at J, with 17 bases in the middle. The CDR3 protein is CSARVPTGEIQYF. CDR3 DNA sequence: TGCAGTGCTAGAGTTCCTACTGGGGAGATCCAGTACTTC.

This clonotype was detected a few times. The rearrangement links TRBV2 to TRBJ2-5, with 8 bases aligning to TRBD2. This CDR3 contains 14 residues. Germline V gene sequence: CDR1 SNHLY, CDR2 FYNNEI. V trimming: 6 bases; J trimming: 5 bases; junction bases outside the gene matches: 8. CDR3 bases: TGTGCCAGCAGCCGGGGGGGGCGAAGGGAGACCCAGTACTTC. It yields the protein CASSRGGRRETQYF.

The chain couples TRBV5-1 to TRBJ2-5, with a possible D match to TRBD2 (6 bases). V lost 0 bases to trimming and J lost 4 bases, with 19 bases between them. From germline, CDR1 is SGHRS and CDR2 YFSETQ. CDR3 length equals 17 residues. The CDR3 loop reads CASSLAMGRMGGETQYF. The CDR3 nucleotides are TGCGCCAGCAGCTTGGCAATGGGTCGAATGGGGGGAGAGACCCAGTACTTC.

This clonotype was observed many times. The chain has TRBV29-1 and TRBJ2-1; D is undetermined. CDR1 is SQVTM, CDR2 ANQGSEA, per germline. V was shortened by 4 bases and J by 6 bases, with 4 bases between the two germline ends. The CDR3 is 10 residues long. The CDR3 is CSVVGNEQFF. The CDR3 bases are TGCAGCGTTGTAGGCAATGAGCAGTTCTTC.

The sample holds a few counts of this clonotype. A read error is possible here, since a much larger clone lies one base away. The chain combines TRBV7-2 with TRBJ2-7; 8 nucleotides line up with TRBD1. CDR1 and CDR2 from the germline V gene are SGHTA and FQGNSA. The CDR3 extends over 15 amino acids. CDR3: CANSASGTGVIEQYF. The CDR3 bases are TGTGCCAACAGCGCGTCCGGGACAGGCGTGATAGAGCAGTACTTC.

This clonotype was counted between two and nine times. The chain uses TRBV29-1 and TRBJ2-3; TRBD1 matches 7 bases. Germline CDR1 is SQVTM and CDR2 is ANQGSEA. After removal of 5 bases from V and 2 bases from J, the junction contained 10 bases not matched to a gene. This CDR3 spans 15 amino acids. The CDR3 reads CSVLGQEFYTDTQYF. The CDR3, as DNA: TGCAGCGTTCTTGGACAGGAGTTTTACACAGATACGCAGTATTTT.

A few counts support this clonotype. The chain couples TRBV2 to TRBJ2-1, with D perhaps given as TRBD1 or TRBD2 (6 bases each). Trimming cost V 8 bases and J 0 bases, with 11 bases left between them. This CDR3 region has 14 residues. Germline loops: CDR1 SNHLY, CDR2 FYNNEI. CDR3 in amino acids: CASGGLSSYNEQFF. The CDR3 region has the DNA TGTGCCAGCGGGGGGCTGAGCTCCTACAATGAGCAGTTCTTC. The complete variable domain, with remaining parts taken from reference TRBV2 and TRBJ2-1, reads EPEVTQTPSHQVTQMGQEVILRCVPISNHLYFYWYRQILGQKVEFLVSFYNNEISEKSEIFDDQFSVERPDGSNFTLKIRSTKLEDSAMYFCASGGLSSYNEQFFGPGTRLTVL.

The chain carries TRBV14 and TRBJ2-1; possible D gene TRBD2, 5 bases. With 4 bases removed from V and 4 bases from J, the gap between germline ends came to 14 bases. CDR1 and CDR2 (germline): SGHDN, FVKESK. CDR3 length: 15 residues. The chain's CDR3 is CASSPRRTGYNEQFF. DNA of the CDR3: TGTGCCAGCAGCCCTCGTCGGACGGGGTACAATGAGCAGTTCTTC.

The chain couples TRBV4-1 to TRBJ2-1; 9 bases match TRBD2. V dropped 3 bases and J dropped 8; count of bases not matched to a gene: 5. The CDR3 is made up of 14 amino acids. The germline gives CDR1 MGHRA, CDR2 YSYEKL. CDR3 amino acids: CASSQVAGVDEQFF. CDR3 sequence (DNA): TGCGCCAGCAGCCAGGTAGCGGGAGTAGATGAGCAGTTCTTC.

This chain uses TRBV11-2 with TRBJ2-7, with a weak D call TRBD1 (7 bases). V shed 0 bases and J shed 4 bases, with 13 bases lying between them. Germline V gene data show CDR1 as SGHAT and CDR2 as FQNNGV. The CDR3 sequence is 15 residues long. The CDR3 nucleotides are TGTGCCAGCAGCTTAGAAGGAGGGGGCCATTACGAGCAGTACTTC. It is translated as CASSLEGGGHYEQYF.